A single sample gave rise to the 30 T cell receptor beta chains below, sequenced in a study of human T cells and chemical hapten exposure. MiXCR, run by TCRdb on the RACE reads, gives a single entry per CDR3 protein. The table records over 45,000 distinct CDR3 sequences, about a tenth of them present only once. Time point here: patch test 1, 2 weeks after DPC sensitization. Treatment meaning: therapeutic diphenylcyclopropenone sensitization with weekly scalp DPC. This specimen consisted of whole blood, obtained in connection with sensitization to the hapten diphenylcyclopropenone (DPC). The receptors were gathered from a woman aged 40 to 55 with alopecia areata. Some clones in this sample may be carry-over from other donors' samples.

The V and J genes are TRBV29-1 and TRBJ2-1, with D tentatively TRBD1 or TRBD2 (5 bases each). Germline V gene lookup returns CDR1 SQVTM and CDR2 ANQGSEA. The CDR3 totals 15 residues. The V end lost 4 bases, the J end lost 4 bases, and 17 bases lay between the germline ends. CDR3 in amino acids: CSVGTAEGSYNEQFF. Written as DNA, the CDR3 is TGCAGCGTTGGAACCGCTGAGGGGTCTTACAATGAGCAGTTCTTC.

This clonotype was detected only a few times. The V call is TRBV29-1, the J call TRBJ2-7, with 9 bases matching TRBD1. Per germline, CDR1 SQVTM and CDR2 ANQGSEA. The CDR3 totals 15 residues. Losses at the gene ends were 0 bases for V and 3 bases for J; bases not matched to a gene: 6. CDR3 coding DNA: TGCAGCGTTGAAGAGGCGGACAGGGGTCTCTACGAGCAGTACTTC. It is translated as CSVEEADRGLYEQYF.

This clonotype was observed many times. The chain recombines TRBV25-1 with TRBJ2-5, with 7 bases identical to TRBD1. The trim removed 4 bases at V and 5 bases at J, leaving 4 bases unmatched. Germline V gene sequence: CDR1 MGHDK, CDR2 SYGVNS. This CDR3 comprises 13 residues. CDR3 DNA sequence: TGTGCCAGCAGTGGGCAGGGGGTGGAGACCCAGTACTTC. Amino acids: CASSGQGVETQYF.

This clonotype has at least ten counts. The chain is built from TRBV28 and TRBJ2-1, with 11 bases that match TRBD1. V lost 6 bases, J lost 9 bases, and 13 bases stayed unmatched. The CDR3 is 16 amino acids. Germline CDR1 MDHEN, CDR2 SYDVKM. CDR3 protein: CASRGSGTGGFGEQFF. The CDR3 region has the DNA TGTGCCAGCAGGGGCTCCGGGACAGGGGGTTTCGGTGAGCAGTTCTTC.

This clonotype was observed a few times. Sequence at one end of the junction differs from germline and may be a read error. The J gene is TRBJ1-1, the V gene TRBV5-1; 7 bases line up with TRBD1. The CDR3 contains 12 residues. Germline V gene lookup returns CDR1 SGHRS and CDR2 YFSETQ. CDR3 protein: CASSWGTEEALF. The CDR3 DNA sequence: TGCGCCAGCAGCTGGGGGACAGAAGAGGCTCTCTTT.

This clonotype was detected only a few times. The rearrangement links TRBV5-6 to TRBJ1-2, with 7 bases lining up with TRBD1. The CDR3 loop spans 13 amino acids. Germline V gene lookup returns CDR1 SGHDT and CDR2 YYEEEE. After removal of 2 bases from V and 4 bases from J, the junction contained 2 bases not matched to a gene. The CDR3 DNA reads TGTGCCAGCAGCTTACAGGGGCCCTATGGCTACACCTTC. Translation: CASSLQGPYGYTF.

This chain connects TRBV12-3 or TRBV12-4 to TRBJ2-6; D is uncertain. CDR3 length equals 16 residues. V shed 1 base and J shed 1 base, with 8 bases lying between them. CDR3 in amino acids: CASSLGVGSGANVLTF. The CDR3 bases are TGTGCCAGCAGTTTAGGCGTAGGGTCTGGGGCCAACGTCCTGACTTTC.

This clonotype was observed many times. The chain is built from TRBV7-6 and TRBJ1-1, with D tentatively TRBD1 (5 bases). Per the germline V gene, CDR1 is SGHVS and CDR2 is FNYEAQ. Trimming shortened V by 3 bases and J by 5 bases, and 10 bases separated the two germline ends. This CDR3 has 13 residues. CDR3 protein: CASSFGTGTEAFF. The DNA of the CDR3 is TGTGCCAGCAGCTTTGGGACGGGGACTGAAGCTTTCTTT.

This clonotype was detected many times. The rearrangement uses TRBV5-5 and TRBJ1-5; 10 nucleotides align to TRBD1. Germline-derived CDR1 and CDR2 are SGHKS and YYEKEE (reference sequence). Trimming at V came to 4 bases and at J to 8 bases, leaving 15 bases not matched to a gene. The length of the CDR3 is 17 residues. The CDR3 DNA is TGTGCCAGCAGCACCGGGACAGGGGCCGGTGGGGCTAAGCCCCAGCATTTT. It specifies CASSTGTGAGGAKPQHF.

This clonotype was picked up a small number of times. The J gene is TRBJ1-4, the V gene TRBV2, with D hard to call. This CDR3 has 15 amino acids. CDR1 and CDR2 from the germline V gene are SNHLY and FYNNEI. The V end was cut by 6 bases, the J end by 4 bases, with 15 bases between. The CDR3, as DNA: TGTGCCAGCAGGCCGGGTCCGCTGCTTAATGAAAAACTGTTTTTT. Translating it yields CASRPGPLLNEKLFF.

The genes are TRBV7-2 and TRBJ2-3, with 10 bases lining up with TRBD2. Trimming took 4 bases from V and 4 from J; bases not matched to a gene: 5. The CDR3 has 15 amino acids. The germline V gene encodes CDR1 SGHTA and CDR2 FQGNSA. Here the CDR3 reads CASSSAGGIADTQYF. The CDR3 region has the DNA TGTGCCAGCAGCTCAGCGGGGGGGATTGCAGATACGCAGTATTTT.

This clonotype occurred many times. V and J are TRBV29-1 and TRBJ2-7; weak D call: TRBD2 (5 bases). CDR1 is SQVTM, CDR2 ANQGSEA, per germline. Trimming pared 4 bases from V and 2 bases from J, leaving 12 bases between. The CDR3 sequence is 13 residues long. The CDR3 sequence: CSVAEGPTYEQYF. CDR3 sequence (DNA): TGCAGCGTTGCAGAGGGCCCGACCTACGAGCAGTACTTC.

The gene calls are TRBV9 and TRBJ2-7; 8 bases map to TRBD2. This CDR3 spans 15 amino acids. Germline CDR1 and CDR2: SGDLS and YYNGEE. J lost 2 bases, V lost 4 bases, and 8 bases had no gene match. CDR3 sequence: CASSLSSGGTYEQYF. Here the CDR3 DNA reads TGTGCCAGCAGCCTTTCGAGCGGGGGAACCTACGAGCAGTACTTC. Full variable domain (missing parts from reference TRBV9 and TRBJ2-7): DSGVTQTPKHLITATGQRVTLRCSPRSGDLSVYWYQQSLDQGLQFLIQYYNGEERAKGNILERFSAQQFPDLHSELNLSSLELGDSALYFCASSLSSGGTYEQYFGPGTRLTVT.

In this sample, this clonotype turned up many times. The J gene is TRBJ1-1, the V gene TRBV20-1; D call uncertain. V lost 4 bases and J lost 5, with 20 bases in between. CDR3 length equals 15 residues. Germline V lookup: CDR1 DFQATT, CDR2 SNEGSKA (reference sequence). CDR3 residues: CSAIPVAPPRTEAFF. The CDR3 DNA follows: TGCAGTGCTATTCCTGTGGCCCCTCCTCGGACTGAAGCTTTCTTT.

This clonotype was counted at least ten times. This sequence joins TRBV14 and TRBJ1-4, with 10 nucleotides matching TRBD1. Germline V gene lookup returns CDR1 SGHDN and CDR2 FVKESK. Losses at the gene ends were 1 base for V and 5 bases for J; bases not matched to a gene: 7. The CDR3 is 17 amino acids. Written as DNA, the CDR3 is TGTGCCAGCAGCCAAGTCGGGCAGGGACAGGGGAATGAAAAACTGTTTTTT. This sequence encodes CASSQVGQGQGNEKLFF.

The table lists this clonotype with many counts. J is TRBJ2-5 and V is TRBV5-1; no firm D call. The germline V gene encodes CDR1 SGHRS and CDR2 YFSETQ. Between the trimmed V and J ends, which lost 0 bases and 2 bases, there was a span of 8 bases. This CDR3 spans 14 amino acids. The CDR3 DNA reads TGCGCCAGCAGCTTGGACACACTACAAGAGACCCAGTACTTC. The encoded protein is CASSLDTLQETQYF.

This clonotype came up many times. The chain couples TRBV27 to TRBJ2-1; D is perhaps TRBD1 (5 bases). The CDR3 is 13 amino acids. Trimming took off 5 bases at V and 7 bases at J, with 12 bases between the two ends. The V gene's germline CDR1 is MNHEY and CDR2 SMNVEV (reference sequence). CDR3 protein: CASSPQGGNEQFF. The CDR3 DNA is TGTGCCAGCAGTCCCCAGGGTGGGAATGAGCAGTTCTTC.

The genes are TRBV9 and TRBJ2-7; 8 positions match TRBD2. Germline values: CDR1 SGDLS, CDR2 YYNGEE. The CDR3 is 15 residues long. Trimming cost V 0 bases and J 3 bases; bases outside gene matches: 5. The CDR3 here is CASSVAPGGDYEQYF. In DNA form, the CDR3 reads TGTGCCAGCAGCGTAGCCCCCGGGGGGGACTACGAGCAGTACTTC.

This clonotype was recorded many times. The V gene is TRBV5-5, the J gene TRBJ1-5; D ambiguous. The CDR3 sequence is 14 residues long. The germline V and J ends were trimmed by 0 bases and 3 bases, with 7 bases remaining between them. The V gene's germline CDR1 is SGHKS and CDR2 YYEKEE (reference sequence). The CDR3 region is CASSLGSNNQPQHF. The CDR3 nucleotides are TGTGCCAGCAGCTTGGGCAGCAACAATCAGCCCCAGCATTTT.

This clonotype was recorded many times. This chain connects TRBV4-2 to TRBJ2-7, with unresolved D. CDR3 size: 15 residues. Germline V CDR1 and CDR2: LGHNA, YNFKEQ. The V gene lost 0 bases and the J gene lost 6 bases, with 15 bases spanning the gap. CDR3 region: CASSQERYSSTEQYF. The CDR3 DNA reads as TGTGCCAGCAGCCAAGAAAGATACTCTTCTACCGAGCAGTACTTC.

This clonotype was counted only a few times. This chain links TRBV29-1 with TRBJ1-1, with D perhaps matching TRBD1 (6 bases). Trimming took 7 bases from V and 1 from J, leaving 13 bases between them. CDR3 length: 13 amino acids. The germline gives CDR1 SQVTM, CDR2 ANQGSEA. This CDR3 reads CSASGTKNTEAFF. The CDR3 nucleotides read TGCAGCGCTTCCGGGACAAAGAACACTGAAGCTTTCTTT.

This clonotype was counted many times. An end of the junction does not agree with germline; a read error may underlie this. The gene calls are TRBV10-3 and TRBJ1-5, with D unresolved. This CDR3 comprises 13 residues. CDR1 and CDR2 from the germline V gene are ENHRY and SYGVKD. The CDR3 DNA sequence: TGTGCCGTCAGTATCAGTAGAGATCAGCCCCAGCATTTT. It specifies CAVSISRDQPQHF.

This clonotype was seen at least ten times. The chain joins TRBV10-3 to TRBJ1-1; TRBD1 matches at 11 bases. The CDR3 contains 19 residues. The germline gives CDR1 ENHRY, CDR2 SYGVKD. The V and J ends lost 5 bases and 0 bases, in that order; junction bases with no gene match: 14. CDR3 bases: TGTGCCATCAGTTACTCACCCGGGACAGGGGGGGCCATGAACACTGAAGCTTTCTTT. It specifies CAISYSPGTGGAMNTEAFF.

This clonotype was seen more than once but under ten times. The gene calls are TRBV4-1 and TRBJ2-7; D ambiguous. V was cut by 1 base and J by 0 bases, with 10 bases left in between. Looked up from germline, CDR1 is MGHRA and CDR2 is YSYEKL. The CDR3 contains 15 residues. The CDR3 loop reads CASSQALPSSYEQYF. Here the CDR3 DNA reads TGCGCCAGCAGCCAAGCCCTTCCGAGCTCCTACGAGCAGTACTTC.

There are many counts of this clonotype. V and J are TRBV5-5 and TRBJ1-2; 11 nucleotides line up with TRBD1. Germline CDR1 SGHKS, CDR2 YYEKEE (reference sequence). The trim removed 4 bases at V and 3 bases at J, leaving 8 bases unmatched. This CDR3 contains 16 residues. In DNA form, the CDR3 reads TGTGCCAGCAGCCCCCGGGACAGGGGGATGTACTATGGCTACACCTTC. Encoded protein: CASSPRDRGMYYGYTF.

J is TRBJ1-1 and V is TRBV20-1, with 7 bases fitting TRBD1. The CDR3 has 15 residues. Trimming took 1 base from V and 4 from J; bases not matched to a gene: 9. Per germline, CDR1 DFQATT and CDR2 SNEGSKA (reference sequence). The CDR3 is CSARGPQGQSTEAFF. In DNA, the CDR3 is TGCAGTGCTAGAGGACCACAGGGGCAGAGCACTGAAGCTTTCTTT.

This clonotype appeared many times. The V call is TRBV15, the J call TRBJ2-3; 15 bases are shared with TRBD2. Germline trimming cut 10 bases from V and 0 bases from J; bases unmatched to any gene: 11. This CDR3 has 18 amino acids. Germline V CDR1 and CDR2: LNHNV, YYDKDF (reference sequence). The CDR3 DNA is TGTGCCATCTCAAGGGGACTAGCGGGGGGACGAAGCACAGATACGCAGTATTTT. Its translation is CAISRGLAGGRSTDTQYF.

V usage is TRBV29-1 and J usage is TRBJ2-1; 11 positions agree with TRBD1. After removal of 6 bases from V and 0 bases from J, the junction contained 4 bases not matched to a gene. The CDR3 extends over 15 amino acids. Germline CDR1 reads SQVTM; CDR2 reads ANQGSEA. CDR3 protein: CSVIGTGGSYNEQFF. CDR3 DNA sequence: TGCAGCGTCATAGGGACAGGGGGCTCCTACAATGAGCAGTTCTTC.

At least ten counts were recorded for this clonotype. The chain links TRBV10-3 to TRBJ2-1, with 10 bases aligning to TRBD2. Germline trimming cut 0 bases from V and 1 base from J; bases unmatched to any gene: 6. The CDR3 sequence is 18 residues long. Looked up from germline, CDR1 is ENHRY and CDR2 is SYGVKD. DNA of the CDR3: TGTGCCATCAGTGAGTCGGCTAGCGGGGGCCAATCCTACAATGAGCAGTTCTTC. It encodes CAISESASGGQSYNEQFF.

The sample holds a few counts of this clonotype. The chain uses TRBV28 and TRBJ2-1; 7 bases line up with TRBD1. This CDR3 spans 13 amino acids. The V gene's germline CDR1 is MDHEN and CDR2 SYDVKM. V lost 3 bases to trimming and J lost 7 bases; unmatched junction nucleotides: 3. CDR3 DNA: TGTGCCAGCAGTTTGGGGACAGTTAATGAGCAGTTCTTC. Translating it yields CASSLGTVNEQFF.